This TCR beta chain was found in a study of T-cell memory formation after mild COVID-19. V lost 2 bases to trimming and J lost 1 base, with 10 bases between them. Germline CDR1 SGHDN, CDR2 FVKESK. The CDR3 has 15 residues. TCRdb re-called the 5' RACE reads with MiXCR, one entry per CDR3 protein. The top ten clones hold over 10% of a sample with over 400,000 distinct CDR3 sequences, 20% to 25% of them seen once. The sequencing input was PBMCs or a T cell subset sorted from them (not recorded which). This receptor was identified in an adult woman who had mild COVID-19 (a few samples of this study predate the infection). Cell type and time point are not known. This chain connects TRBV14 to TRBJ2-3; TRBD1 is a possible D gene (6 bases). CDR3 residues: CASSQQGLGTDTQYF. The CDR3 DNA is TGTGCCAGCAGCCAACAGGGGCTGGGCACAGATACGCAGTATTTT.